This TCR beta chain stems from a study of CD8+CD57+ T cells in acquired aplastic anemia. Whole-study findings and limits: A significant difference in CD8+ Simpson's diversity between patients and controls was not found.

The V gene lost 3 bases and the J gene lost 6 bases, with 8 bases spanning the gap. Germline V CDR1 and CDR2: SEHNR, FQNEAQ (reference sequence). The CDR3 contains 12 residues. This clonotype was seen repeatedly, ten times or more. Its target is not known. Genomic DNA templated the TCR beta VDJ and CDR3 profiling. From the reads, TCRdb called clonotypes with MiXCR, one entry per CDR3 protein. The sample records hundreds of thousands of distinct CDR3 sequences, roughly a third being singletons. The authors sequenced patients whose flow cytometry had shown CD8+CD57+ cell expansion. The rearrangement joins TRBV7-9 to TRBJ1-2; maybe TRBD1 (6 bases). The sequence derives from a human donor with aplastic anemia. Material for sequencing was sorted CD4+, CD8+, or CD8+CD57+ T cells (not recorded which) from PBMCs. CDR3 residues: CASSFNRDGYTF. CDR3 coding DNA: TGTGCCAGCAGCTTTAACAGGGATGGCTACACCTTC.